This T cell receptor (beta chain) was captured by sequencing in a study of shared clonotypes between healthy human individuals. As for this clone: Its specificity is not known.

The germline V gene has CDR1 SGHAT and CDR2 FQNNGV. V lost 5 bases, J lost 5 bases, and 19 bases lay in between. This CDR3 region has 15 residues. Study conclusions and caveats: Approximately 5% was the fraction of naive CD4 clonotypes found shared across a few donors. The study found lower generation probabilities in non-shared clonotypes than in those shared by all four donors.

Libraries were prepared by immunoSEQ multiplex PCR; TCRdb keeps only in-frame clonotypes and omits some of them. The table records more than 2 million clones, roughly 95% of them present only once. From CD4+ cells came CD45RA+ naive and CD45RA-negative memory subsets. The genes are TRBV11-2 and TRBJ2-7; weak D call: TRBD1 (6 bases). Specimen: naive CD4+ T cells sorted from blood. Subset denoted: CD45RA+ positively selected. This clonotype was obtained from a man between 18 and 29 years old in good health. The CDR3 loop reads CASSRNQGIGHEQYF. The CDR3 region has the DNA TGTGCCAGCAGCCGTAATCAGGGGATTGGCCACGAGCAGTACTTC.